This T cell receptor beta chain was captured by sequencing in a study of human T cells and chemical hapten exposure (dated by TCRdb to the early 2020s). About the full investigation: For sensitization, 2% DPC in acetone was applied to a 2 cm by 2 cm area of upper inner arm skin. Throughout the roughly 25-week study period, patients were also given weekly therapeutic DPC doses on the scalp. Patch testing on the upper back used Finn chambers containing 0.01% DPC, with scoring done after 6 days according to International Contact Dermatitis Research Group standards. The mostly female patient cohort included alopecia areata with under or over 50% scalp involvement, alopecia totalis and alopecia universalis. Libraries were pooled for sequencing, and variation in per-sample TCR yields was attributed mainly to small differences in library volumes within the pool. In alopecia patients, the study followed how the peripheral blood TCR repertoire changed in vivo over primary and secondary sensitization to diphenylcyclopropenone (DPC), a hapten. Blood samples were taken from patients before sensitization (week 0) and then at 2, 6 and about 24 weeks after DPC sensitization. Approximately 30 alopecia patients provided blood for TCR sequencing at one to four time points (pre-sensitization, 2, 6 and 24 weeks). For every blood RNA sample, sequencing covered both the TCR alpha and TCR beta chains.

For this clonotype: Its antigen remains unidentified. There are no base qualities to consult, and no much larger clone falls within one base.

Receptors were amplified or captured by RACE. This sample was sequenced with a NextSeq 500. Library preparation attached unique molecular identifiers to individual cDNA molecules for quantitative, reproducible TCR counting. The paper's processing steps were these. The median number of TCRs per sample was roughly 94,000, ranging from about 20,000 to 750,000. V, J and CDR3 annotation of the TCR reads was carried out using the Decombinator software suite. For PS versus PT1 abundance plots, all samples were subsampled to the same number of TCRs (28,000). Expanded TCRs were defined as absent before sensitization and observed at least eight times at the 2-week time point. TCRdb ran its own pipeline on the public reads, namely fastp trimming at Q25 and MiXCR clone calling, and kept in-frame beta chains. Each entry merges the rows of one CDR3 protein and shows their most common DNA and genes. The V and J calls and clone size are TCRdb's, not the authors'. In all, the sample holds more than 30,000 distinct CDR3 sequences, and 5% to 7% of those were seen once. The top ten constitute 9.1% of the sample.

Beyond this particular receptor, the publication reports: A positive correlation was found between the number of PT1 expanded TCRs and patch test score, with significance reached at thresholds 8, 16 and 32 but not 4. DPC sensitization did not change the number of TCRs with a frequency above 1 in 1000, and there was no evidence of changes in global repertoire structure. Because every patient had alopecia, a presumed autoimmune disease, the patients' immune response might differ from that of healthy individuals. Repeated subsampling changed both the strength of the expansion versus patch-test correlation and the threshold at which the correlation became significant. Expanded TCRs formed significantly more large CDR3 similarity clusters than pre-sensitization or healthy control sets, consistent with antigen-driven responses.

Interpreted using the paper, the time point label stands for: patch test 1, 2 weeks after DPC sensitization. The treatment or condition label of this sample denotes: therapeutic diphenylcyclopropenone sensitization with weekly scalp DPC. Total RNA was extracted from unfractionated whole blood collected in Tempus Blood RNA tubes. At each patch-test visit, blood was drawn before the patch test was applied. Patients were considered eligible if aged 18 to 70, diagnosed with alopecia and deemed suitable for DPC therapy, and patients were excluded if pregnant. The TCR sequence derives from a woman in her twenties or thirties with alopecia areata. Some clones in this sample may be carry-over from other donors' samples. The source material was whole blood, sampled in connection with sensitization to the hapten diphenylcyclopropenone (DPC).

The CDR3 reads as follows: CASSLNAGQVYNSPLHF. The DNA sequence is given as TGTGCCAGCAGTTTAAATGCGGGACAGGTCTATAATTCACCCCTCCACTTT. This sequence uses TRBV28 and TRBJ1-6; 8 bases in between match TRBD1. CDR1 and CDR2 are drawn from the germline V gene: MDHEN, SYDVKM. Measured from the cysteine to the phenylalanine, the CDR3 is 17 residues long. The CDR3 DNA has 51 bases and is translated from base 1. Here V drops 2 bases and J drops 3 bases, and the junction holds 6 bases not matched to any gene.